Shown below are 21 T cell receptor beta chains from a single sample sequenced in a study of shared clonotypes between healthy human individuals. The repertoire was sequenced with immunoSEQ multiplex PCR; TCRdb's copy has only in-frame clones and lacks some. Of approximately 2.1 million clones listed, over 85% are singletons. The sequencing sample was made of naive CD4+ T cells from PBMCs. The subset was: CD45RA+ positively selected. All receptors derive from a man between 18 and 35 years old in good health. Some clones in this sample may be carry-over from other donors' samples.

In DNA form, the CDR3 reads TGTGCCAGCAGCGTAAGCGGGAGTATCGCTGAGCAGTTCTTC. This sequence encodes CASSVSGSIAEQFF. This chain joins TRBV9 and TRBJ2-1; 8 nucleotides agree with TRBD2. V lost 1 base, J lost 9 bases, and 6 bases stayed unmatched. CDR3 size: 14 residues. Germline lookup yields CDR1 SGDLS and CDR2 YYNGEE.

Regarding this clone: Other DNA sequences from this sample encode an identical CDR3 as well. This sequence joins TRBV5-1 and TRBJ2-7, with 11 bases matching TRBD2. CDR1 SGHRS and CDR2 YFSETQ come from the germline V gene. The CDR3 has 15 residues. The junction had 4 bases not matched to a gene; V was cut back by 1 base and J by 4 bases. CDR3 nucleotides: TGCGCCAGCAGCTTGACTAGCGGGAGTGGGTACGAGCAGTACTTC. It codes for CASSLTSGSGYEQYF. Full variable domain (outside the CDR3, taken from reference TRBV5-1 and TRBJ2-7): KAGVTQTPRYLIKTRGQQVTLSCSPISGHRSVSWYQQTPGQGLQFLFEYFSETQRNKGNFPGRFSGRQFSNSRSEMNVSTLELGDSALYLCASSLTSGSGYEQYFGPGTRLTVT.

This rearrangement joins TRBV10-1 to TRBJ2-1; D uncertain. Trimming pared 0 bases from V and 0 bases from J, leaving 6 bases between. The CDR3 is 15 residues long. CDR1 WNHNN and CDR2 SYGVQD come from the germline V gene (reference sequence). The CDR3 loop is CASSESGSSYNEQFF. The CDR3 DNA sequence: TGCGCCAGCAGTGAGTCCGGTAGCTCCTACAATGAGCAGTTCTTC.

This chain links TRBV15 with TRBJ2-7; no firm D call. The length of the CDR3 is 15 residues. Trimming removed 3 bases from V and 0 bases from J, with 12 bases in between. Per germline, CDR1 LNHNV and CDR2 YYDKDF (reference sequence). CDR3 loop: CATSSSGRSSYEQYF. As DNA, the CDR3 is TGTGCCACCAGCAGCTCTGGTCGAAGCTCCTACGAGCAGTACTTC.

This chain links TRBV5-1 with TRBJ1-1; 7 bases agree with TRBD1. Germline V gene lookup returns CDR1 SGHRS and CDR2 YFSETQ. The V gene end was trimmed by 0 bases and the J gene end by 0 bases; junction bases not matched to a gene: 5. This CDR3 is 16 amino acids long. In DNA form, the CDR3 reads TGCGCCAGCAGCTTGGCAGGGGGACACATGAACACTGAAGCTTTCTTT. Its translation is CASSLAGGHMNTEAFF.

The V gene is TRBV25-1, the J gene TRBJ2-1, with D possibly being TRBD1 or TRBD2 (5 bases each). The CDR3 consists of 16 residues. Germline V lookup: CDR1 MGHDK, CDR2 SYGVNS. V lost 5 bases and J lost 2, with 16 bases in between. CDR3 coding DNA: TGTGCCAGCAGTAAACCGGGGACGACCGCCTACAATGAGCAGTTCTTC. This sequence encodes CASSKPGTTAYNEQFF.

The chain links TRBV28 to TRBJ1-2; D is unclear. CDR1 is MDHEN, CDR2 SYDVKM, per germline. This CDR3 is built from 16 residues. The V end lost 1 base, the J end lost 4 bases, and 16 bases lay between the germline ends. CDR3 sequence (DNA): TGTGCCAGCAGTTTATCCTCGACCCGATCAGGCTATGGCTACACCTTC. Translation gives CASSLSSTRSGYGYTF.

The chain links TRBV28 to TRBJ2-3, with D maybe TRBD1 (6 bases). CDR1 and CDR2 from the germline V gene are MDHEN and SYDVKM. CDR3 length: 15 amino acids. Between the trimmed V and J ends, which lost 6 bases and 2 bases, there was a span of 15 bases. The CDR3 protein is CASSPSGQYTDTQYF. The CDR3 DNA reads TGTGCCAGCAGCCCTTCCGGACAGTACACAGATACGCAGTATTTT.

This clone came up once. The chain joins TRBV2 to TRBJ1-1; 7 nucleotides line up with TRBD1. V shed 6 bases, J shed 5 bases, and the junction held 6 bases outside the gene matches. The germline V gene has CDR1 SNHLY and CDR2 FYNNEI. The CDR3 is 13 amino acids. CDR3 residues: CASRAEGATEAFF. In nucleotides, the CDR3 is TGTGCCAGCAGGGCGGAGGGGGCTACTGAAGCTTTCTTT.

The genes are TRBV29-1 and TRBJ2-3; possible D gene TRBD2, 6 bases. Germline values: CDR1 SQVTM, CDR2 ANQGSEA. The CDR3 extends over 15 amino acids. V was cut by 6 bases and J by 6 bases, with 22 bases left in between. The CDR3 DNA reads as TGCAGCGTCGAGAGGAGCCGGGGACTGCCGGATACGCAGTATTTT. It yields the protein CSVERSRGLPDTQYF.

The genes are TRBV7-9 and TRBJ1-1; a weak D match, TRBD1 (6 bases). Trimming cost V 7 bases and J 4 bases, with 13 bases left between them. Germline V gene lookup returns CDR1 SEHNR and CDR2 FQNEAQ (reference sequence). The CDR3 is made up of 13 amino acids. CDR3: CASTKQGLTEAFF. CDR3 bases: TGTGCCAGCACCAAACAGGGACTCACTGAAGCTTTCTTT.

The chain is built from TRBV19 and TRBJ2-1; D might be TRBD1 (7 bases). In germline, CDR1 is LNHDA, CDR2 SQIVND (reference sequence). The V end lost 4 bases, the J end lost 12 bases, and 25 bases lay between the germline ends. The length of the CDR3 is 16 residues. CDR3 residues: CASSTGDSRSLFGQFF. CDR3 nucleotide sequence: TGTGCCAGTAGTACGGGGGACAGTCGATCGTTGTTTGGGCAGTTCTTC.

This clone was counted only a few times. This chain uses TRBV25-1 with TRBJ2-7, with 7 bases identical to TRBD2. Per germline, CDR1 MGHDK and CDR2 SYGVNS. CDR3 length: 13 residues. The V gene end was trimmed by 2 bases and the J gene end by 6 bases; junction bases not matched to a gene: 4. Here the CDR3 reads CASSERWEGEQYF. Here the CDR3 DNA reads TGTGCCAGCAGTGAACGATGGGAGGGCGAGCAGTACTTC.

This chain uses TRBV4-1 with TRBJ2-5; no definite D call. V lost 5 bases and J 1 base, leaving 8 bases between the germline ends. CDR1 and CDR2 (germline): MGHRA, YSYEKL. The CDR3 covers 13 residues. The CDR3 here is CASSRTVQETQYF. The CDR3 DNA sequence: TGCGCCAGCAGCAGGACCGTCCAAGAGACCCAGTACTTC.

J is TRBJ2-5 and V is TRBV2; D perhaps matches TRBD1 (5 bases). CDR3 length: 12 residues. V gave up 6 bases and J gave up 3 bases, with 8 bases separating them. CDR1 SNHLY and CDR2 FYNNEI come from the germline V gene. The CDR3 sequence: CASRGQEETQYF. In nucleotides, the CDR3 is TGTGCCAGCAGGGGGCAGGAAGAGACCCAGTACTTC.

The rearrangement joins TRBV28 to TRBJ1-2, with TRBD1 matching 8 bases. Trimming took 7 bases from V and 4 from J; bases not matched to a gene: 14. Per the germline V gene, CDR1 is MDHEN and CDR2 is SYDVKM. CDR3 length equals 16 residues. DNA for the CDR3: TGTGCCAGCACCCTCTCGAAAGGACAGGGCATCTATGGCTACACCTTC. This encodes CASTLSKGQGIYGYTF.

This clone was found once. The conserved final phenylalanine or tryptophan is absent from the CDR3, which likely points to a read error. No DNA is shown, since the ends of the CDR3 on it are uncertain; the CDR3 is the one TCRdb lists. The chain has TRBV21-1 and TRBJ1-4; TRBD1 is the table's D call and was not checked against the DNA. TRBV21-1 is an annotated pseudogene. The CDR3 contains 12 residues when both ends are counted. CDR3 region: CASSAQTGSAVV.

Of note for this clone: The sample has other DNA sequences that encode this CDR3 too. The rearrangement links TRBV5-1 to TRBJ2-7; D perhaps matches TRBD2 (6 bases). CDR3 size: 12 residues. The V gene lost 5 bases and the J gene lost 2 bases, with 8 bases spanning the gap. In germline, CDR1 is SGHRS, CDR2 YFSETQ. The chain's CDR3 is CASSSGPYEQYF. In DNA, the CDR3 is TGCGCCAGCAGTAGCGGACCCTACGAGCAGTACTTC.

The chain employs TRBV5-1 and TRBJ2-5, with D possibly called TRBD1 or TRBD2 (6 bases each). The CDR3 consists of 14 residues. In germline, CDR1 is SGHRS, CDR2 YFSETQ. Trimming took 1 base from V and 4 from J, leaving 11 bases between them. The CDR3 region has the DNA TGCGCCAGCAGCTTGCGTTCGGGGGCAGAGACCCAGTACTTC. This encodes CASSLRSGAETQYF.

V usage is TRBV7-9 and J usage is TRBJ2-7; possible D gene TRBD2, 6 bases. The CDR3 runs 15 residues. Germline CDR1 and CDR2: SEHNR and FQNEAQ (reference sequence). V was shortened by 2 bases and J by 0 bases, with 11 bases between the two germline ends. The CDR3 reads CASSLMGGTSYEQYF. CDR3 nucleotides: TGTGCCAGCAGCTTAATGGGGGGAACCTCCTACGAGCAGTACTTC.

This clone was observed once. The chain recombines TRBV6-4 with TRBJ1-2, with 7 bases fitting TRBD1. This CDR3 spans 14 amino acids. V was clipped by 5 bases and J by 8 bases; unmatched bases: 11. Germline V lookup: CDR1 MRHNA, CDR2 SNTAGT. The CDR3 region has the DNA TGTGCCAGCAGTCCGGACAGGACGTCTATGGGCTACACCTTC. Its translation is CASSPDRTSMGYTF.